One sample yielded the 8 T cell receptor beta chains listed below, sequenced in a study of blood T cell repertoires in COVID-19. Profiling relied on immunoSEQ multiplex PCR, and the TCRdb table lists in-frame clones only, not all of them. The sample lists 270,000 or so clones; roughly 90% were seen once. Sequenced sample: PBMCs or T cells enriched from blood (not recorded which). These receptors came from a woman aged 40 to 50 with acute COVID-19.

The chain joins TRBV6-1 to TRBJ1-5; D gene ambiguous. V was trimmed by 3 bases and J by 6 bases, leaving 9 bases between them. Germline V gives CDR1 MNHNS, CDR2 SASEGT. The CDR3 spans 13 residues. CDR3 sequence reads: CASSDHGGQPQHF. The CDR3 nucleotides read TGTGCCAGCAGTGATCACGGAGGTCAGCCCCAGCATTTT.

The chain links TRBV5-1 to TRBJ1-1, with D tentatively TRBD1 (6 bases). The germline V gene encodes CDR1 SGHRS and CDR2 YFSETQ. Trimming took off 5 bases at V and 1 base at J, with 12 bases between the two ends. The CDR3 extends over 14 amino acids. CDR3 coding DNA: TGCGCCAGCAGGGACAGCGGATCGAACACTGAAGCTTTCTTT. Translated: CASRDSGSNTEAFF.

The J gene is TRBJ2-5, the V gene TRBV7-9; D is undetermined. The CDR3 consists of 12 residues. Trimming removed 4 bases at V and 5 bases at J, with 8 bases between. CDR1 is SEHNR and CDR2 is FQNEAQ in the germline V gene (reference sequence). In DNA, the CDR3 is TGTGCCAGCAGCTCTCTCGTGGAGACCCAGTACTTC. Residues: CASSSLVETQYF.

The V and J genes are TRBV3-1 (or the pseudogene TRBV3-2) and TRBJ2-1; a weak D match, TRBD2 (6 bases). The germline gives CDR1 LGHDT, CDR2 YNNKEL (reference sequence). CDR3 length: 16 residues. Trimming took off 0 bases at V and 3 bases at J, with 12 bases between the two ends. The CDR3 reads CASSQDLLANYNEQFF. In DNA form, the CDR3 reads TGTGCCAGCAGCCAAGATCTCCTAGCGAACTACAATGAGCAGTTCTTC.

The rearrangement links TRBV19 to TRBJ1-2, with D tentatively TRBD1 (6 bases). The length of the CDR3 is 14 residues. Trimming left V 8 bases short and J 6 bases short, with 19 bases between. Germline V gene lookup returns CDR1 LNHDA and CDR2 SQIVND (reference sequence). CDR3 DNA: TGTGCCAGTTTAGAGTGGGGGCGCGGTGATGGCTACACCTTC. Its protein product is CASLEWGRGDGYTF. Full variable domain (outside the CDR3, taken from reference TRBV19 and TRBJ1-2): DGGITQSPKYLFRKEGQNVTLSCEQNLNHDAMYWYRQDPGQGLRLIYYSQIVNDFQKGDIAEGYSVSREKKESFPLTVTSAQKNPTAFYLCASLEWGRGDGYTFGSGTRLTVV.

J is TRBJ2-2 and V is TRBV6-5; D perhaps matches TRBD1 (6 bases). Trimming stripped 6 bases from V and 1 base from J, with 9 bases between. The V gene's germline CDR1 is MNHEY and CDR2 SVGAGI. The CDR3 has 14 residues. This chain's CDR3 is CASRPGQNTGELFF. The CDR3 DNA sequence: TGTGCCAGCAGACCGGGACAGAACACCGGGGAGCTGTTTTTT.

The chain couples TRBV27 to TRBJ1-4; 8 bases line up with TRBD1. The CDR3 runs to 17 residues. Losses at the gene ends were 2 bases for V and 0 bases for J; bases not matched to a gene: 5. In germline, CDR1 is MNHEY, CDR2 SMNVEV (reference sequence). The chain's CDR3 is CASSLPGQGATNEKLFF. CDR3 DNA sequence: TGTGCCAGCAGTTTACCAGGACAGGGAGCAACTAATGAAAAACTGTTTTTT.

The chain has TRBV7-8 and TRBJ1-5; D is unclear. The V gene's germline CDR1 is SGHVS and CDR2 FQNEAQ. V lost 5 bases to trimming and J lost 4 bases, with 15 bases between them. The length of the CDR3 is 15 residues. The CDR3 here is CASSPLVRSNQPQHF. CDR3 in DNA: TGTGCCAGCAGCCCCCTGGTCCGGAGTAATCAGCCCCAGCATTTT. Full variable domain (rest looked up from reference TRBV7-8 and TRBJ1-5): GAGVSQSPRYKVAKRGQDVALRCDPISGHVSLFWYQQALGQGPEFLTYFQNEAQLDKSGLPSDRFFAERPEGSVSTLKIQRTQQEDSAVYLCASSPLVRSNQPQHFGDGTRLSIL.